This T cell receptor beta chain was captured in a study of neurological immune-mediated disorders. V gave up 7 bases and J gave up 5 bases, with 17 bases separating them. The germline CDR1 and CDR2 sequences are MNHEY and SVGAGI. This CDR3 has 14 amino acids. In TCRdb, the 5' RACE reads were re-called with MiXCR into one record per CDR3 protein. The sample carries tens of thousands of distinct CDR3 sequences, 6% to 8.5% recorded once. In Maryland, USA, blood bank volunteers were the healthy controls. At least ten counts were recorded for this clonotype. This receptor was identified in a woman aged 40 to 55 in good health. The sample consisted of PBMCs. The genes are TRBV6-5 and TRBJ1-1; TRBD1 is a possible D gene (5 bases). The chain's CDR3 is CASTPQLGVTEAFF. CDR3 bases: TGTGCCAGCACCCCTCAGTTGGGGGTTACTGAAGCTTTCTTT.